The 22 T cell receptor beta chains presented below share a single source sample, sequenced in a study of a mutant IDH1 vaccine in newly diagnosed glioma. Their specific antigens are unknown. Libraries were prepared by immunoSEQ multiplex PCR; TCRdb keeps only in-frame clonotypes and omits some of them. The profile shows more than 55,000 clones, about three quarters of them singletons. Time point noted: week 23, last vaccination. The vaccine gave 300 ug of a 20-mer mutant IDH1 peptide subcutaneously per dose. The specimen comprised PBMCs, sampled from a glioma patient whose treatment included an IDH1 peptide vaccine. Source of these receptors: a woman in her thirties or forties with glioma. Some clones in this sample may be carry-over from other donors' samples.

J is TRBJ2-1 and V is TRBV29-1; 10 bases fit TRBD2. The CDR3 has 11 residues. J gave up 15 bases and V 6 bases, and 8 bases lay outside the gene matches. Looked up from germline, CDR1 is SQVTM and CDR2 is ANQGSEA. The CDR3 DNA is TGCAGCGTAGAACTAGCGGGGCATCGGTTCTTC. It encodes CSVELAGHRFF.

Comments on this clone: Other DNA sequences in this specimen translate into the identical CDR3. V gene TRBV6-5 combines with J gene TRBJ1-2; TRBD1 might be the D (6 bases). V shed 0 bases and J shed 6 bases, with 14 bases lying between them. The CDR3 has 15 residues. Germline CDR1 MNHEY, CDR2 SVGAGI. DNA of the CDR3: TGTGCCAGCAGTTACTCGCGCGGGGGCGCGGATGGCTACACCTTC. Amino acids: CASSYSRGGADGYTF.

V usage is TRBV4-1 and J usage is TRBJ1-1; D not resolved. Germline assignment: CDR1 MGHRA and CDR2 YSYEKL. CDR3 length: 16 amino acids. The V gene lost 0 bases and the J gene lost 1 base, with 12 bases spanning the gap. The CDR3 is CASSQEGWVPNTEAFF. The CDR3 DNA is TGCGCCAGCAGCCAAGAAGGGTGGGTTCCGAACACTGAAGCTTTCTTT.

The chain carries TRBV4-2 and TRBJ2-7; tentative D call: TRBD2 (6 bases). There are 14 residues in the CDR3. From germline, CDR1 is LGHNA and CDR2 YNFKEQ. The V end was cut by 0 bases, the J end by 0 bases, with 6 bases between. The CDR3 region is CASSQEDYSYEQYF. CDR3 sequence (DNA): TGTGCCAGCAGCCAAGAGGACTACTCCTACGAGCAGTACTTC.

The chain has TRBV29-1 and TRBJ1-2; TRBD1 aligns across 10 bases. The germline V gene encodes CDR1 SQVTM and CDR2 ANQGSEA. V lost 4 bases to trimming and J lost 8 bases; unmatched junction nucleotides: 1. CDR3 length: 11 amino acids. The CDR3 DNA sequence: TGCAGCGTTGCGACAGGGGGCGGCTACACCTTC. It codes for CSVATGGGYTF.

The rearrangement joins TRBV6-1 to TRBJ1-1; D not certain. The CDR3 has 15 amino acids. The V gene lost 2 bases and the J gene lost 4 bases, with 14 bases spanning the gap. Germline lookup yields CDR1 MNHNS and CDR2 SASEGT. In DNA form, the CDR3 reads TGTGCCAGCAGTGAATCTCCGGGCTCGGTCACTGAAGCTTTCTTT. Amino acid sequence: CASSESPGSVTEAFF.

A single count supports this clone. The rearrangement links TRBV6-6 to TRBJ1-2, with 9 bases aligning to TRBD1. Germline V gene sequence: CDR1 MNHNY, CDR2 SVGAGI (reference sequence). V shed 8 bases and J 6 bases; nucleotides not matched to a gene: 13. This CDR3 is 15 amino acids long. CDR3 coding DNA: TGTGCCAGCTTCTCTGGGACAGGGACCGGGCATGGCTACACCTTC. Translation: CASFSGTGTGHGYTF.

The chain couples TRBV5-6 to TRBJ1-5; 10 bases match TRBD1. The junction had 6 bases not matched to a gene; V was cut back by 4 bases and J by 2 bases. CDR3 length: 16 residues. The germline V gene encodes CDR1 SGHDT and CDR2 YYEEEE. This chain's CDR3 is CASSPGTGEGNQPQHF. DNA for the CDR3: TGTGCCAGCAGCCCCGGGACAGGGGAAGGCAATCAGCCCCAGCATTTT.

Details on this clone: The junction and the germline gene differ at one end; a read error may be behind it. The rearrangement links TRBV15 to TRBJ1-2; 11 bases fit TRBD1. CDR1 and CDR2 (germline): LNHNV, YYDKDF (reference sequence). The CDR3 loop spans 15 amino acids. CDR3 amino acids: CATSMRRRGQGGSTF. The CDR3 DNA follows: TGTGCCACCAGCATGCGACGGAGGGGACAGGGGGGCTCCACCTTC.

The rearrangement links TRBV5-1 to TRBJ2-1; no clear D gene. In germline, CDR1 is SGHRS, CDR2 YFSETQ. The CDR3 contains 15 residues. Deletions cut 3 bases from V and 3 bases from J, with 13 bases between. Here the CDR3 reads CASSSQPGFYNEQFF. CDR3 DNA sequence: TGCGCCAGCAGCTCCCAACCGGGCTTCTACAATGAGCAGTTCTTC.

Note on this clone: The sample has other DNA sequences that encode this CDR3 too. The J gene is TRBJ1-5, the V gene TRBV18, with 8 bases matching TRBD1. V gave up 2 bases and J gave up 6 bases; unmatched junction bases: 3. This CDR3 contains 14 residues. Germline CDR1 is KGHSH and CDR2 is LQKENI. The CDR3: CASSPGQGGQPQHF. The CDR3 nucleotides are TGTGCCAGCTCACCAGGACAGGGCGGTCAGCCCCAGCATTTT. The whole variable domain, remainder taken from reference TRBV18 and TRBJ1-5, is NAGVMQNPRHLVRRRGQEARLRCSPMKGHSHVYWYRQLPEEGLKFMVYLQKENIIDESGMPKERFSAEFPKEGPSILRIQQVVRGDSAAYFCASSPGQGGQPQHFGDGTRLSIL.

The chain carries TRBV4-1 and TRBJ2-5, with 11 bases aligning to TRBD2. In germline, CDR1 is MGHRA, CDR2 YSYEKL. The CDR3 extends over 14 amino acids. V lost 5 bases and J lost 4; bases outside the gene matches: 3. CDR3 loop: CASSYSGGGETQYF. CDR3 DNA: TGCGCCAGCAGCTATAGCGGGGGGGGAGAGACCCAGTACTTC.

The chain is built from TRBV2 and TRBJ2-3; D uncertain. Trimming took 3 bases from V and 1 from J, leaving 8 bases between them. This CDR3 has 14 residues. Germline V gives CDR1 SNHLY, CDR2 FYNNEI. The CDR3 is CASSDSRRTDTQYF. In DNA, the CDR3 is TGTGCCAGCAGTGACTCGCGGCGCACAGATACGCAGTATTTT.

The CDR3 DNA reads TGCGCCAGCAGCCAAGACCCTTTCCCTGAAGCTTTCTTT. Translated, it gives CASSQDPFPEAFF. The chain joins TRBV4-3 to TRBJ1-1; D remains unclear. The CDR3 is made up of 13 amino acids. Trimming took 0 bases from V and 6 from J, leaving 8 bases between them. CDR1 and CDR2 (germline): LGHNA, YSLEER.

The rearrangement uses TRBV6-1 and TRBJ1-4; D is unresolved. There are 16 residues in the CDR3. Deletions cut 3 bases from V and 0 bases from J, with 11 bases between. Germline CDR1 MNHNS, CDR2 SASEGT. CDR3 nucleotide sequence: TGTGCCAGCAGTGATATTGACGGGACAACTAATGAAAAACTGTTTTTT. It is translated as CASSDIDGTTNEKLFF.

The CDR3 region is CASSPSSYEQYF. CDR3 nucleotide sequence: TGTGCCAGCAGCCCATCTTCATACGAGCAGTACTTC. J is TRBJ2-7 and V is TRBV6-5; D unclear. V shed 6 bases and J shed 4 bases, with 10 bases lying between them. This CDR3 region has 12 residues. The germline V gene encodes CDR1 MNHEY and CDR2 SVGAGI.

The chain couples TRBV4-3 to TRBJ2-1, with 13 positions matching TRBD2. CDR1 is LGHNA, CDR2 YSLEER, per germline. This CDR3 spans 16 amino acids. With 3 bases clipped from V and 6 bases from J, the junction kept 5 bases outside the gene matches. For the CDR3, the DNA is TGCGCCAGCAGCCACTCCAGACTAGCGGGGGGCAATGAGCAGTTCTTC. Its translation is CASSHSRLAGGNEQFF.

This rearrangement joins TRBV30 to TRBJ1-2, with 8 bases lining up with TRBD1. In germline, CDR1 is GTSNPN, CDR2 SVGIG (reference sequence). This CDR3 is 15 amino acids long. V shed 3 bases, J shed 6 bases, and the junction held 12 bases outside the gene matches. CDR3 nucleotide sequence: TGTGCCTGGAGCCCCCGGGGGGGACAGGAGAATGGCTACACCTTC. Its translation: CAWSPRGGQENGYTF.

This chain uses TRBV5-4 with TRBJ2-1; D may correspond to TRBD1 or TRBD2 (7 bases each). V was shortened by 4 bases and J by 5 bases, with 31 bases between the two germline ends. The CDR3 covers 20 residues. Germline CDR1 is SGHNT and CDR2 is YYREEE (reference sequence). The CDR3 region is CASSPRGGGQTLSVDNEQFF. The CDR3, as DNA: TGTGCCAGCAGCCCCCGGGGAGGGGGCCAAACCCTCTCCGTCGACAATGAGCAGTTCTTC.

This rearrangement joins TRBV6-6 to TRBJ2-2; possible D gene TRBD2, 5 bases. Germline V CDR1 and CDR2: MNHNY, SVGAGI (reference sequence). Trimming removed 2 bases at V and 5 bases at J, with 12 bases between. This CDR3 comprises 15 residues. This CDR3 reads CASSYVARGTGELFF. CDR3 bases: TGTGCCAGCAGTTACGTGGCCCGAGGGACCGGGGAGCTGTTTTTT.

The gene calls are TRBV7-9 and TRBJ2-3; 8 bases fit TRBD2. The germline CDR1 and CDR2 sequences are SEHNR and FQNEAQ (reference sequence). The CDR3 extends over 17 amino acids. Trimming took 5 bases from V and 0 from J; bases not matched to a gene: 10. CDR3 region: CASSPPLAEESTDTQYF. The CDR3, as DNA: TGTGCCAGCAGCCCACCACTAGCGGAGGAGAGCACAGATACGCAGTATTTT.

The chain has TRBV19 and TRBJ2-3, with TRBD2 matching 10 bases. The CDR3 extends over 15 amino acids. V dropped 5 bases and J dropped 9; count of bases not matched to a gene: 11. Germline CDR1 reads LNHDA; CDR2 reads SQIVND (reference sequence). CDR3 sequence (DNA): TGTGCCAGTAGTGTCGGACTAGCGGTGAGGATGACGCAGTATTTT. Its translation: CASSVGLAVRMTQYF.